A selection of T cell receptor beta chains follows, all from one sample in a study of blood T cell repertoires in COVID-19. TCRdb's table, derived via immunoSEQ multiplex PCR, lists solely in-frame clones and lacks some. The repertoire holds some 300,000 clones, with around 87% as singletons. Input material: peripheral blood. These receptors all come from a man between 70 and 80 years old with acute or convalescent COVID-19. The CDR3 runs from the conserved cysteine through the conserved F or W. A D gene is named only where the DNA matches it firmly. Size is omitted from some rows. Given values are once, few, many or a class for expanded clones.

clone_size: -; j_call: TRBJ2-5; d_call: -; v_call: TRBV3-1/TRBV3-2; cdr3_nt: TGTGCCAGCAGCCAAGAAGGATCGACTACACCCAGGTACTTC; cdr3_aa: CASSQEGSTTPRYF
clone_size: -; j_call: TRBJ2-1; d_call: TRBD2; v_call: TRBV5-1; cdr3_nt: TGCGCCAGCTCTGCGGGGGGGCTCTACAATGAGCAGTTCTTC; cdr3_aa: CASSAGGLYNEQFF
clone_size: once; j_call: TRBJ2-3; d_call: TRBD1; v_call: TRBV30; cdr3_nt: TGTGCCTGGAGTACTGGACAGGGGGCGCGGACAGATACGCAGTATTTT; cdr3_aa: CAWSTGQGARTDTQYF
clone_size: -; j_call: TRBJ1-6; d_call: -; v_call: TRBV5-1; cdr3_nt: TGCGCCAGCAGCTTGGACCAGAATTCACCCCTCCACTTT; cdr3_aa: CASSLDQNSPLHF
clone_size: -; j_call: TRBJ2-3; d_call: TRBD1; v_call: TRBV27; cdr3_nt: TGTGCCAGCAGACGACAGGGCGGCACAGATACGCAGTATTTT; cdr3_aa: CASRRQGGTDTQYF
clone_size: -; j_call: TRBJ1-1; d_call: -; v_call: TRBV19; cdr3_nt: TGTGCCAGTAGCGACCGCGGGGGGTTGAACACTGAAGCTTTCTTT; cdr3_aa: CASSDRGGLNTEAFF
clone_size: -; j_call: TRBJ2-1; d_call: -; v_call: TRBV5-6; cdr3_nt: TGTGCCAGCAGCTTGGCAGGGGCATTCTACAATGAGCAGTTCTTC; cdr3_aa: CASSLAGAFYNEQFF
clone_size: -; j_call: TRBJ2-7; d_call: -; v_call: TRBV4-2; cdr3_nt: TGTGCCAGCAGCCAAGGGGAAGGGGCTCACCACGAGCAGTACTTC; cdr3_aa: CASSQGEGAHHEQYF
clone_size: -; j_call: TRBJ2-1; d_call: -; v_call: TRBV28; cdr3_nt: TGTGCCAGCAGTTCTCCGGGACTTTCCTACAATGAGCAGTTCTTC; cdr3_aa: CASSSPGLSYNEQFF
clone_size: -; j_call: TRBJ2-5; d_call: TRBD2; v_call: TRBV9; cdr3_nt: TGTGCCAGCAGCCCAAGCGGGGGGATAAGGACCCAGTACTTC; cdr3_aa: CASSPSGGIRTQYF
clone_size: -; j_call: TRBJ1-5; d_call: TRBD1; v_call: TRBV5-6; cdr3_nt: TGTGCCAGCAGCTTGGGAGGGGGCGCGTATAGCAATCAGCCCCAGCATTTT; cdr3_aa: CASSLGGGAYSNQPQHF
clone_size: -; j_call: TRBJ2-2; d_call: TRBD2; v_call: TRBV7-9; cdr3_nt: TGTGCCAGCAGGGAGCGGGGGGGCTTCGCCGGGGAGCTGTTTTTT; cdr3_aa: CASRERGGFAGELFF